This T cell receptor beta chain is from a study of identical twins. Ten or more counts support this clonotype. Its antigen remains unidentified. The germline CDR1 and CDR2 sequences are SEHNR and FQNEAQ (reference sequence). Trimming pared 5 bases from V and 0 bases from J, leaving 11 bases between. The CDR3 spans 15 residues. TCRdb called the 5' RACE reads again in MiXCR, with one record for every CDR3 protein. Of 500,000 to 650,000 distinct CDR3 sequences listed, about 7.6% are singletons. Regarding the study as a whole: There was more out-of-frame TCR alpha sharing in monozygotic twins than models estimated.

The sample also formed part of further work on yellow fever vaccine responses in identical twins.

The material sequenced was PBMCs. This rearrangement joins TRBV7-9 to TRBJ2-1; the D gene is possibly TRBD2 (5 bases). The sequence was collected from a woman aged 18 to 35 in good health. The CDR3 protein is CASSEGLSSYNEQFF. The CDR3 nucleotides read TGTGCCAGCAGCGAAGGACTGAGCTCCTACAATGAGCAGTTCTTC.